The rows below give T cell receptor beta chains drawn from one sample of a study of blood T cell repertoires in COVID-19. Generated by immunoSEQ multiplex PCR, the TCRdb table keeps only in-frame clones and is missing some. This sample has some 170,000 clones; about 92% occur once, and the top ten carry 15% to 20%. Sequenced sample: peripheral blood. Receptor source: a man aged 60 to 69 with active or convalescent COVID-19. Each CDR3 is given with its conserved first and last residue. The order of the fields is J gene, V gene, D gene, clone size, CDR3 DNA, CDR3 protein. D genes are given only for firm matches. The size of a clone is reported for some rows only, either as once, few or many, or as a class for expanded clones.

>TRBJ1-2|TRBV28|.|.
TGTGCCAGCAGTTTATTCGTCTACTTGGGGGCGAATGGCTACACCTTC
CASSLFVYLGANGYTF
>TRBJ1-2|TRBV12-3/TRBV12-4|.|.
TGTGCCAGCAGTTTTGGACAAGACTATGGCTACACCTTC
CASSFGQDYGYTF
>TRBJ1-1|TRBV30|.|.
TGTGCCTGGAGTGTAAAGGGGACAGAAGCTTTCTTT
CAWSVKGTEAFF
>TRBJ1-2|TRBV9|TRBD1|.
TGTGCCAGCAGCGTAGCTACTGACAGGGTCTATGGCTACACCTTC
CASSVATDRVYGYTF
>TRBJ1-1|TRBV6-6|.|.
TGTGCCAGCAGTTCGGACAGACTACTTATGAACACTGAAGCTTTCTTT
CASSSDRLLMNTEAFF
>TRBJ1-5|TRBV19|.|.
TGTGCCAGTAGTATAGTCCAGGGAGGGCAGCCCCAGCATTTT
CASSIVQGGQPQHF
>TRBJ2-7|TRBV18|.|.
TGTGCCAGCTCACCCGGGTCCCGAACCTACGAGCAGTACTTC
CASSPGSRTYEQYF
>TRBJ1-5|TRBV12-5|.|.
TGTGCTAGTGCCACAGATCCATATAGCAATCAGCCCCAGCATTTT
CASATDPYSNQPQHF
>TRBJ1-1|TRBV7-9|TRBD1|.
TGTGCCAGCAGCGCACAGGGGGACACTGAAGCTTTCTTT
CASSAQGDTEAFF
>TRBJ2-2|TRBV2|.|many
TGTGCCAGCAAACAGTTTGTGGCCGGGGAGCTGTTTTTT
CASKQFVAGELFF
>TRBJ1-1|TRBV28|.|.
TGTGCCAGCAGTTCGGGGACATTCAACAGTGAAGCTTTCTTT
CASSSGTFNSEAFF
>TRBJ2-3|TRBV5-1|.|.
TGCGCCAGCAGCTCGGGTGCCGGGGTAGATACGCAGTATTTT
CASSSGAGVDTQYF
>TRBJ1-1|TRBV29-1|.|.
TGCAGCGCTGAGACGAGCCAGGACACTGAAGCTTTCTTT
CSAETSQDTEAFF
>TRBJ2-6|TRBV3-1/TRBV3-2|.|.
TGTGCCAGCAGCCAAGGACCCACTAGCTCTGGGGCCAACGTCCTGACTTTC
CASSQGPTSSGANVLTF
>TRBJ2-1|TRBV7-6|TRBD2|few
TGTGCCAGCAGCTCACCTAGCGGGGGGGCCGGGTACAATGAGCAGTTCTTC
CASSSPSGGAGYNEQFF
>TRBJ1-5|TRBV6-1|.|.
TGTGCCAGCAGTGCCTACGCGACGCAGGAAAATCAGCCCCAGCATTTT
CASSAYATQENQPQHF
>TRBJ1-1|TRBV5-1|.|.
TGCGCCAGCAGCTTTGGGGCAGCGAACACTGAAGCTTTCTTT
CASSFGAANTEAFF
>TRBJ1-3|TRBV6-4|TRBD1|.
TGTGCCAGCAGTGACGGACAGGGAGGGGACACCATATATTTT
CASSDGQGGDTIYF
>TRBJ1-1|TRBV12-3/TRBV12-4|.|once
TGTGCCAGCAGCTTACAGGGAAGCACTGAAGCTTTCTTT
CASSLQGSTEAFF
>TRBJ2-7|TRBV5-1|TRBD1|.
TGCGCCAGCAGCCCCGACAGGGCCTACGAGCAGTACTTC
CASSPDRAYEQYF
>TRBJ2-2|TRBV7-2|TRBD2|.
TGTGCCAGCAGCTTAGTGGGCGGGAGATACACCGGGGAGCTGTTTTTT
CASSLVGGRYTGELFF
>TRBJ1-2|TRBV28|.|.
TGTGCCAGCAGTCTTTGGACACCCGATGGGGTTAACTATGGCTACACCTTC
CASSLWTPDGVNYGYTF
>TRBJ1-2|TRBV28|.|.
TGTGCCAGCACCTCCAGTGTCACCTATGGCTACACCTTC
CASTSSVTYGYTF
>TRBJ2-5|TRBV19|TRBD1|.
TGTGCCAGTAACGCAGGGGGCCGGGAGACCCAGTACTTC
CASNAGGRETQYF
>TRBJ1-2|TRBV25-1|TRBD1|.
TGTGCCAGCAGTCCGCGACAGGGCTATGGCTACACCTTC
CASSPRQGYGYTF
>TRBJ1-2|TRBV27|.|.
TGTGCCAGCAGTTTAGATCACCAACAGGGTCGGGGCTATGGCTACACCTTC
CASSLDHQQGRGYGYTF
>TRBJ1-2|TRBV29-1|TRBD1|.
TGCAGCGACGACGGGGACAGGGCGCGAGGTGGCTACACCTTC
CSDDGDRARGGYTF
>TRBJ2-2|TRBV4-1|TRBD2|.
TGCGCCAGCAGCTTTCGGACTAGCGGATCGAACACCGGGGAGCTGTTTTTT
CASSFRTSGSNTGELFF
>TRBJ2-3|TRBV9|TRBD2|.
TGTGCCAGCAGCGTCACCAGCGGGATCAGCACAGATACGCAGTATTTT
CASSVTSGISTDTQYF
>TRBJ1-1|TRBV6-5|.|.
TGTGCCTGCGGAAGACACACTGAAGCTTTCTTT
CACGRHTEAFF
>TRBJ1-6|TRBV5-1|.|.
TGCGCCAGCAGCCCAGGGTGGGATAATTCACCCCTCCACTTT
CASSPGWDNSPLHF
>TRBJ2-7|TRBV5-5|TRBD2|.
TGTGCCAGCAGCTTGGATATAACTAGCGGGAGGGTCGACGAGCAGTACTTC
CASSLDITSGRVDEQYF
>TRBJ2-3|TRBV2|TRBD1|.
TGTGCCAGCAGTGGGACAGGGCCGAGCACAGATACGCAGTATTTT
CASSGTGPSTDTQYF
>TRBJ2-1|TRBV4-1|TRBD1|.
TGCGCCAGCAGCCGCCGGGACAGGGACAATGAGCAGTTCTTC
CASSRRDRDNEQFF
>TRBJ2-7|TRBV19|TRBD2|.
TGTGCCAGTAGTTTTGGGACTAGCGGGAGCTCCTACGAGCAGTACTTC
CASSFGTSGSSYEQYF